This T cell receptor (beta chain) was captured in a study of T cell clones after liver transplantation. Across the study: In this trial, immunosuppression withdrawal was attempted within 2 years of liver transplant. Tolerant meant at least one year fully off immunosuppression without liver enzymes above twice normal.

Overall study results and limits: Compared with third party-reactive sequences, donor-reactive ones declined more, independent of withdrawal success. Graft donor-reactive T cells possibly entered the graft instead of undergoing deletion.

This clone was observed many times. Its antigen is as yet unknown. Some clones are missing from TCRdb's copy, which holds only in-frame ones; the method was immunoSEQ multiplex PCR. Of 60,000 or so clones in the sample, over 60% are singletons; the top ten hold about 9.7%. The germline V gene has CDR1 SGDLS and CDR2 YYNGEE. This CDR3 comprises 15 residues. Trimming took off 2 bases at V and 8 bases at J, with 14 bases between the two ends. The TCR was taken from a human patient who received a liver transplant. Some of these T cells may belong to the graft donor. Sequenced material: CD4+ T cells from blood, taken at the 22-month timepoint. J is TRBJ1-6 and V is TRBV9, with D perhaps TRBD1 (5 bases). CDR3 in DNA: TGTGCCAGCAGCGTTTCTGGGGCTCTTGATTCACCCCTCCACTTT. Encoded protein: CASSVSGALDSPLHF. Together with reference TRBV9 and TRBJ1-6, the CDR3 gives the full variable domain: DSGVTQTPKHLITATGQRVTLRCSPRSGDLSVYWYQQSLDQGLQFLIQYYNGEERAKGNILERFSAQQFPDLHSELNLSSLELGDSALYFCASSVSGALDSPLHFGNGTRLTVT.